This T cell receptor beta chain is from a study of immune reconstitution after stem cell transplant in scleroderma (TCRdb year 2017). Based on the germline V gene, the CDR1 and CDR2 sequences are SQVTM and ANQGSEA. Ends trimmed: V by 6 bases, J by 4 bases; bases unmatched to a gene: 12. There are 15 amino acids in the CDR3, from cysteine to phenylalanine inclusive. CDR3 DNA is the only sequence kept; it has 45 bases, read in frame from the first base. The method was RT-PCR. These reads were obtained on an Illumina MiSeq. TCRdb reprocessed the public reads (quality trimming at Q25 with fastp, clone calling with MiXCR) and kept in-frame beta chains. Each CDR3 protein gets just one entry, which takes the most common genes and DNA from the rows behind it. The sample table holds 1,900 or so distinct CDR3 sequences, of which approximately 3.7% were seen once. The biggest ten clones account for 15% of the sample.

By share, this clonotype ranks as medium-sized (0.01 to 0.1%). The specificity of this receptor is unknown. Base qualities are missing; no much larger clone stands one base away. Rearrangement joined TRBV29-1 to TRBJ2-3; 8 bases in between match TRBD1. The receptor was derived from a male donor with systemic sclerosis. The specimen was taken before or after autologous hematopoietic stem cell transplantation (not recorded which). The CDR3 region has the sequence CSVLRTGSVADTQYF. The DNA is as follows: TGCAGCGTCCTCAGGACAGGGTCGGTCGCAGATACGCAGTATTTT.